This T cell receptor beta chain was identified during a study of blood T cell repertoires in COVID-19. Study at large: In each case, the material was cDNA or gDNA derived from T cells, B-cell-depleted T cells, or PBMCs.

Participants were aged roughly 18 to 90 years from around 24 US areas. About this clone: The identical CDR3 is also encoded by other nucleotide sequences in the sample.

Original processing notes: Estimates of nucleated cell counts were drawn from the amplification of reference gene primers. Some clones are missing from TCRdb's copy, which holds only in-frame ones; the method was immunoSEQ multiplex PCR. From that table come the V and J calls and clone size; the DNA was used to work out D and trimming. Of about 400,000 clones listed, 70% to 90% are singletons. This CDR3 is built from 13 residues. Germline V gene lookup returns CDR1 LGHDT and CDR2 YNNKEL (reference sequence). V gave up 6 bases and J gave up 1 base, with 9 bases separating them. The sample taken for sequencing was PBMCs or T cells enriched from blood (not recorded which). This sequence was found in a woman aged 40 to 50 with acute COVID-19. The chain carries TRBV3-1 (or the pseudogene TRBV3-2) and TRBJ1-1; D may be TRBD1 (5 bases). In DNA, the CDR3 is TGTGCCAGCAGTCTCACAGGGAACACTGAAGCTTTCTTT. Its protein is CASSLTGNTEAFF.